This T cell receptor (beta chain) comes out of a study of T cells in Graves' hyperthyroidism and ophthalmopathy. Across the study: Specimen type is peripheral blood, collected at initial diagnosis prior to any treatment. Study-wide results and caveats: Stable hyperthyroidism and ophthalmopathy were separated using 13 V-J signatures.

J lost 7 bases, V lost 3 bases, and 9 bases had no gene match. The CDR3 runs 16 residues. Per germline, CDR1 KGHDR and CDR2 SFDVKD. A few counts support this clonotype. Its specificity is not known. Diagnosis rested on symptoms, serum thyroxine and TRAb, thyroid ultrasound, and orbital computed tomography. The authors took PBMCs from roughly 9.5 ml fresh peripheral blood. TCR beta CDR3 regions were amplified from RNA transcripts. HTBI primers were used for first-round RT-PCR of the TCR CDR3. Using its own MiXCR run on the multiplex PCR reads, TCRdb lists one record per CDR3 protein. Of some 270,000 distinct CDR3 sequences in the sample, roughly an eighth are singletons; the top ten hold around 8%.

The sequence derives from a woman aged 40 to 50 with Graves' hyperthyroidism. Source material: blood. V is TRBV24-1 and J is TRBJ2-5, with TRBD2 identical over 11 bases. The CDR3 sequence: CATSDGGLAEAGTQYF. In nucleotides, the CDR3 is TGTGCCACCAGTGATGGGGGACTAGCGGAGGCGGGGACCCAGTACTTC.